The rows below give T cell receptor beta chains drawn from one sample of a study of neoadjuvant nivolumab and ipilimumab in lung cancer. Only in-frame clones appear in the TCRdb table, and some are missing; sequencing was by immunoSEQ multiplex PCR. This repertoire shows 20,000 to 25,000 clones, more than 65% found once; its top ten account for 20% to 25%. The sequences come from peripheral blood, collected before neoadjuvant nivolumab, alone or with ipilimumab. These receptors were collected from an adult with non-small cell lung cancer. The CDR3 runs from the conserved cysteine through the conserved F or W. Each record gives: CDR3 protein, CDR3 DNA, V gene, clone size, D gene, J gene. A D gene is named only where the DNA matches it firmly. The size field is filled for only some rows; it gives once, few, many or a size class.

cdr3_aa: CASSTKQDYQPQHF
cdr3_nt: TGTGCCAGCAGTACAAAACAGGATTATCAGCCCCAGCATTTT
v_call: TRBV6-5
clone_size: -
d_call: -
j_call: TRBJ1-5

cdr3_aa: CASSDDRGYGYTF
cdr3_nt: TGTGCCAGCAGTGACGACAGGGGGTATGGCTACACCTTC
v_call: TRBV27
clone_size: -
d_call: TRBD1
j_call: TRBJ1-2

cdr3_aa: CASSESLAGAVEQYF
cdr3_nt: TGTGCCAGCAGCGAATCACTAGCGGGAGCCGTCGAGCAGTACTTC
v_call: TRBV25-1
clone_size: once
d_call: TRBD2
j_call: TRBJ2-7

cdr3_aa: CASSPGQGESGYTF
cdr3_nt: TGTGCCAGCTCACCTGGACAGGGAGAAAGTGGCTACACCTTC
v_call: TRBV18
clone_size: -
d_call: TRBD1
j_call: TRBJ1-2

cdr3_aa: CSVEKSTDTQYF
cdr3_nt: TGCAGCGTTGAGAAATCCACAGATACGCAGTATTTT
v_call: TRBV29-1
clone_size: -
d_call: -
j_call: TRBJ2-3

cdr3_aa: CASSLTRSAEAFF
cdr3_nt: TGTGCCAGCAGCTTAACACGATCGGCTGAAGCTTTCTTT
v_call: TRBV7-3
clone_size: -
d_call: -
j_call: TRBJ1-1

cdr3_aa: CSVPDRPYQPQHF
cdr3_nt: TGCAGCGTTCCGGACAGACCCTATCAGCCCCAGCATTTT
v_call: TRBV29-1
clone_size: -
d_call: -
j_call: TRBJ1-5

cdr3_aa: CASSPGPRETQYF
cdr3_nt: TGTGCCAGCAGCCCTGGGCCACGGGAGACCCAGTACTTC
v_call: TRBV7-2
clone_size: -
d_call: -
j_call: TRBJ2-5

cdr3_aa: CATSREPSPWDRGNQPQHF
cdr3_nt: TGTGCCACCAGCAGAGAACCATCGCCCTGGGACAGGGGCAATCAGCCCCAGCATTTT
v_call: TRBV15
clone_size: -
d_call: TRBD1
j_call: TRBJ1-5

cdr3_aa: CSVLSAYNEQFF
cdr3_nt: TGCAGCGTCTTAAGCGCATACAATGAGCAGTTCTTC
v_call: TRBV29-1
clone_size: -
d_call: -
j_call: TRBJ2-1

cdr3_aa: CASSVPDPGSGYGYTF
cdr3_nt: TGTGCCAGCAGCGTCCCAGACCCGGGGAGCGGCTATGGCTACACCTTC
v_call: TRBV9
clone_size: -
d_call: -
j_call: TRBJ1-2

cdr3_aa: CASSLDTGELFF
cdr3_nt: TGCGCCAGCAGCCTAGACACCGGGGAGCTGTTTTTT
v_call: TRBV4-1
clone_size: many
d_call: -
j_call: TRBJ2-2

cdr3_aa: CASSSLEGRSGNTIYF
cdr3_nt: TGTGCCAGCAGTTCACTTGAGGGACGTTCTGGAAACACCATATATTTT
v_call: TRBV27
clone_size: -
d_call: -
j_call: TRBJ1-3

cdr3_aa: CASSFGGNQPQHF
cdr3_nt: TGTGCCAGCAGCTTCGGGGGAAATCAGCCCCAGCATTTT
v_call: TRBV7-9
clone_size: -
d_call: -
j_call: TRBJ1-5

cdr3_aa: CASSVAGVRSPNTGELFF
cdr3_nt: TGTGCCAGCAGCGTGGCGGGGGTGAGATCCCCGAACACCGGGGAGCTGTTTTTT
v_call: TRBV9
clone_size: -
d_call: TRBD2
j_call: TRBJ2-2

cdr3_aa: CSIDGNYGYTF
cdr3_nt: TGCAGCATCGACGGAAACTATGGCTACACCTTC
v_call: TRBV29-1
clone_size: -
d_call: -
j_call: TRBJ1-2

cdr3_aa: CASSLAQLNQPQHF
cdr3_nt: TGTGCCAGCAGCTTGGCGCAGCTCAATCAGCCCCAGCATTTT
v_call: TRBV5-8
clone_size: -
d_call: -
j_call: TRBJ1-5

cdr3_aa: CASSTTGDGGIGYTF
cdr3_nt: TGTGCCAGCAGCACAACAGGGGATGGAGGAATTGGCTACACCTTC
v_call: TRBV9
clone_size: once
d_call: TRBD1
j_call: TRBJ1-2

cdr3_aa: CASSSFRYNEQFF
cdr3_nt: TGTGCCAGCAGCTCCTTTAGGTACAATGAGCAGTTCTTC
v_call: TRBV7-8
clone_size: -
d_call: -
j_call: TRBJ2-1

cdr3_aa: CASSQAGGGNQPQHF
cdr3_nt: TGTGCCAGCTCACAGGCAGGGGGTGGCAATCAGCCCCAGCATTTT
v_call: TRBV18
clone_size: many
d_call: TRBD1
j_call: TRBJ1-5

cdr3_aa: CASSRSTAGETQYF
cdr3_nt: TGTGCCAGCAGCCGTTCTACTGCAGGAGAGACCCAGTACTTC
v_call: TRBV4-2
clone_size: -
d_call: -
j_call: TRBJ2-5

cdr3_aa: CASSPIGNYGYTF
cdr3_nt: TGCGCCAGCAGCCCCATTGGAAACTATGGCTACACCTTC
v_call: TRBV10-1
clone_size: -
d_call: -
j_call: TRBJ1-2

cdr3_aa: CAAQGLGTEAFF
cdr3_nt: TGTGCCGCACAGGGGTTAGGCACTGAAGCTTTCTTT
v_call: TRBV10-3
clone_size: -
d_call: TRBD1
j_call: TRBJ1-1

cdr3_aa: CAWSFGYEQYF
cdr3_nt: TGTGCCTGGAGCTTCGGATACGAGCAGTACTTC
v_call: TRBV30
clone_size: -
d_call: -
j_call: TRBJ2-7

cdr3_aa: CASSPPGESTDTQYF
cdr3_nt: TGTGCCAGCTCACCACCTGGAGAGAGCACAGATACGCAGTATTTT
v_call: TRBV18
clone_size: -
d_call: -
j_call: TRBJ2-3

cdr3_aa: CSVGKNQPQHF
cdr3_nt: TGCAGCGTCGGCAAAAATCAGCCCCAGCATTTT
v_call: TRBV29-1
clone_size: -
d_call: -
j_call: TRBJ1-5

cdr3_aa: CSVPGIGYEQYF
cdr3_nt: TGCAGCGTTCCAGGGATAGGGTACGAGCAGTACTTC
v_call: TRBV29-1
clone_size: -
d_call: -
j_call: TRBJ2-7

cdr3_aa: CAISRGTEAFF
cdr3_nt: TGTGCCATAAGCCGGGGAACTGAAGCTTTCTTT
v_call: TRBV10-3
clone_size: -
d_call: -
j_call: TRBJ1-1